This note documents a single TCR beta chain sequence. Its cognate antigen has yet to be identified. Base qualities are not recorded, but no much larger clone differs from it by a single base. The entire amount of isolated RNA was reverse transcribed using the High Capacity cDNA Reverse Transcription Kit, so the sequenced TCRB transcripts were expressed ones. Deep immunoSEQ sequencing was performed on naive, central memory and regulatory T cell samples, with an average of about 3.57 million total reads per sample. Sorted cells were lysed in RLT buffer, and RNA was extracted using DNase-treated RNeasy Micro or Mini kits according to cell number. Each cell subset was processed separately to prevent cross-contamination, with patient and healthy donor samples processed together. TCRB sequences were amplified from cDNA with the immunoSEQ multiplex PCR, producing 87-bp fragments spanning the CDR3 region. Sequencing of the amplicons was done on the Illumina HiSeq platform. Under the source paper's analysis protocol: Synthetic template baselines were used to correct PCR bias computationally, reads within Hamming distance 2 were collapsed, and singletons that could not be merged were discarded. Reads were aligned against IMGT to assign V, D and J genes, CDR3 length and insertions or deletions at six rearrangement sites. Within each subset, clonotype counts were normalized to sorted cell number, and only after that were true diversity and Gini coefficients computed with the tcR R package. The overlap coefficient, calculated on TCRB nucleotide sequences, was used to quantify repertoire sharing. Out-of-frame TCRB sequences from naive cells were analyzed as a proxy for the pre-selection repertoire. In its TCRdb copy, this immuneACCESS table keeps in-frame sequences only and misses some clones. Where compared with another copy, unresolved V genes explain less than half of these, and the others have no known cause. V and J calls and clone size are copied from that table; D and trimming were computed from the DNA. This sample holds about 340,000 clones; roughly 12% were observed only once. In total, the top ten clones hold roughly 0.015% of the sample.

The CDR3, from cysteine to phenylalanine, totals 16 residues. Of all the DNA, just the CDR3 is kept, 48 bases in frame from base 1. Taken from the germline V gene, the CDR1 and CDR2 loops are SGHTA and FQGNSA. V and J are trimmed by 8 bases and 0 bases, and the gene matches miss 9 bases of the junction. Each donor gave one peripheral blood draw, averaging around 120 mL, which was collected into heparinised tubes. A BD FACSAria II was used to sort naive, central memory, regulatory and stem cell-like memory CD4+ T cells with a panel that included CD45RO, CCR7, CD25, CD127, CD95 and CD27. All sorted populations exceeded 95% purity. PBMCs were isolated right away by Lymphoprep density gradient centrifugation and were stained directly, without culture. Samples were stained and sorted in pairs, with one healthy donor and one patient per experiment, so that batch effects were minimized. The sample is drawn from a study of beta chain features in type 1 diabetes (dated by TCRdb to 2016 to 2018). For the study in its entirety: Mean age, gender distribution, total cell number and subset yield did not differ between patients and healthy donors. The study compared TCRB repertoires of sorted circulating CD4+ T cell subsets between recently diagnosed type 1 diabetes patients and matched healthy donors. A total of approximately 110,000,000 sorted cells were examined across all samples, and a strong correlation was observed between cell number per subset and RNA yield. Regulatory and stem cell-like memory subsets were isolated from only 8 patients and 8 healthy donors, whereas naive and central memory subsets came from all 30 or so donors. The paper as a whole reports these results and caveats: PCR may preferentially amplify shorter templates, but because patient and control samples were amplified and corrected together, any resulting skew would affect both groups equally. Naive, central memory and regulatory TCRB repertoires appeared more similar among patients than among healthy donors. Because cDNA rather than genomic DNA was sequenced, highly expressing activated cells could have been over-represented, although no difference in activation and CD3 levels was found between groups. At VDJ recombination sites, type 1 diabetes patients had fewer insertions and more deleted nucleotides, which implies abnormalities in thymic rearrangement. Type 1 diabetes patients showed a moderate but significant shortening of TCRB CDR3 length in all four CD4+ subsets. Only small numbers of individuals were included in the HLA sub-analyses, which left unresolved whether HLA type had any influence on TCRB rearrangement.

The V and J segments used are TRBV7-2 and TRBJ2-2; 7 nucleotides in the junction match TRBD1. The source is a woman under 30 with type 1 diabetes. The sequencing input was naive CD4+ T cells from blood. The cell subset or site label, as the study defines it: true naive CD4+ T cells. The DNA sequence is given as TGTGCCAGCCCCAAGGACAGGTCCGCGAACACCGGGGAGCTGTTTTTT. Its product reads: CASPKDRSANTGELFF.